This T cell receptor (beta chain) appears in the sequencing data of a study of blood T cells in healthy people across ages (dated by TCRdb to between 2014 and 2016). About the full investigation: In model experiments, template switching captured about one uniquely barcoded TCR beta cDNA molecule for every two T cells. The study measured age-related changes in TCR beta repertoire diversity using deep sequencing normalized with unique cDNA molecular identifiers. The donors were split into four age groups: young (average 16 years), middle-aged (roughly 39), aged (approximately 60) and long-lived (more than 80). To avoid experimental bias, donors of different ages were spread randomly across the sequencing lanes. Using the same blood draw, the study looked at two additional independent replicas of 1 million unique cDNA reads for two donors, one aged 18 to 30 and the other aged 80 or older. Broad study findings and their caveats: Estimates of total diversity based on one million sequenced T cells were regarded as lower bounds and as underestimates. Observed TCR beta diversity per million T cells fell roughly linearly with age, and a significant reduction was already apparent by age roughly 40. Compared with the aged group, the long-lived group had more naive CD4+ T cells, fewer expanded clones and increased TCR diversity, suggesting age selection. There was a strong correlation between observed TCR beta diversity and the percentage of naive T cells measured by flow cytometry. Because the CMV infection status of the donors was unknown, age-related changes in expanded clonotypes may potentially have been confounded. Since profiling was done on bulk unsorted PBMCs, naive and antigen-experienced compartments could not be conclusively compared.

Details on this clonotype: No antigen is known for it. No base quality values were provided; no much bigger clone lies one nucleotide off.

The CDR3 starts with the cysteine, ends with the phenylalanine, and has 14 residues. The only DNA kept is the CDR3, 42 bases in frame from the first base. CDR1 and CDR2, looked up from the germline V gene (reference sequence), are MNHNY and SVGAGI. Trimming at the junction amounts to 2 bases on V and 1 base on J, and the germline ends lie 8 bases apart. The roughly 39 donors, aged 6 to 90 years, were systemically healthy Caucasian individuals from Russia. Approximately 9 milliliters of peripheral blood were collected from each donor into EDTA-treated Vacutainer tubes. Ficoll-Paque density-gradient centrifugation was used to isolate PBMCs, with at least 7 million obtained per sample. Total RNA was extracted from PBMCs with Trizol reagent, with at least 6 micrograms obtained per sample. Naive CD45RAhigh/CD27high T cell percentages were measured by flow cytometry on a PBMC aliquot from every donor. Libraries were constructed by 5' RACE. The sequencer listed for this sample is Illumina HiSeq 2500. A second about 7 to 12 cycle PCR used a sample-barcoded 5' primer and a J-beta primer mix. A template-switch 5' adaptor carrying 12 random nucleotides introduced a unique molecular identifier onto each TCR beta cDNA molecule. At least 2.5 million CDR3-containing paired-end reads were obtained from each sample. The Mint cDNA synthesis kit, primed by a TRBC-specific oligonucleotide, was used to synthesize first-strand cDNA from all RNA. Following uracil-DNA glycosylase treatment, a first 18-cycle PCR with universal primers M1SS and BC2_uni_R was performed on all cDNA. The study's processing was this. For normalization, 1 million high-quality reads were randomly selected from each sample, with every read carrying a distinct molecular identifier. Reads sharing molecular identifiers were discarded rather than binned into consensus sequences. CDR3 identification, clonotype clustering and error correction used MiTCR with a Q25 quality threshold and the strictest error-elimination algorithm. A nonparametric unseen species model using Euler transformation provided a lower-bound estimate of total TCR beta diversity. The public reads were quality trimmed at Q25 with fastp and then assembled into clones with MiXCR by TCRdb, keeping productive beta chains. Every distinct CDR3 protein forms one entry, paired with its most common genes and DNA. The V and J calls reflect TCRdb's pipeline rather than the authors' work. The sample table holds about 830,000 distinct CDR3 sequences, of which about 59% were seen once. Jointly, the top ten make up 25% to 35% of the sample.

This sequence originates from a man aged 30 to 45 in good health. The chain employs TRBV6-6 and TRBJ1-1; no D gene is confidently identified. Sample: blood. The nucleotide sequence reads as follows: TGTGCCAGCAGTTACCCGGTGCAGAACACTGAAGCTTTCTTT. This sequence encodes CASSYPVQNTEAFF.